This record looks at one T cell receptor (beta chain) sequence and its context. The sample is drawn from a study of blood T cell repertoires in COVID-19. Germline V CDR1 and CDR2: SNHLY, FYNNEI. CDR3 size: 14 residues. With V trimmed by 8 bases and J by 14 bases, 15 bases remained unmatched. Repertoires were generated with immunoSEQ multiplex PCR, while TCRdb's copy carries only in-frame clones and drops some. The data hold about 95,000 clones, with over 75% observed a single time. This TCR was sampled from an elderly man with active or convalescent COVID-19. The chain carries TRBV2 and TRBJ1-6, with TRBD1 identical over 7 bases. Input material: peripheral blood. CDR3 protein: CASAGTVPGGALHF. Here the CDR3 DNA reads TGTGCCAGCGCCGGGACAGTCCCCGGCGGGGCCCTCCACTTT.